A selection of T cell receptor beta chains follows, all from one sample in a study of blood T cell repertoires in COVID-19. Assay used: immunoSEQ multiplex PCR; TCRdb lists only in-frame clones, some missing. Of roughly 480,000 clones listed, 89% are singletons. Sequenced: peripheral blood. The receptors were sampled from a man aged 18-30 years with COVID-19, enrolled during active disease. CDR3s include the opening cysteine and the closing phenylalanine or tryptophan. D genes are given only for firm matches. Size is omitted from some rows. Given values are once, few, many or a class for expanded clones.

CDR3 DNA | CDR3 protein | J gene | D gene | CDR3 length | V gene | clone size
TGTGCCAGCAGAGACGGGGGGACAAGCTCCTACAATGAGCAGTTCTTC | CASRDGGTSSYNEQFF | TRBJ2-1 | . | 16 | TRBV3-1/TRBV3-2 | few
TGTGCCAGCAGCAGCGGGACAGGGGGGTCCTACGAGCAGTACTTC | CASSSGTGGSYEQYF | TRBJ2-7 | TRBD1 | 15 | TRBV5-4 | .
TGTGCCAGCAGCTTAGGACGACCCGGGGAGCCCTACGAGCAGTACTTC | CASSLGRPGEPYEQYF | TRBJ2-7 | . | 16 | TRBV11-2 | once
TGTGCTAGCAGCTTTGGGGGGTTCGGTGTCACCGGGGAGCTGTTTTTT | CASSFGGFGVTGELFF | TRBJ2-2 | . | 16 | TRBV7-7 | .
TGTGCCAGCAGTAGGGAGTTTCGTTCACCCCTCCACTTT | CASSREFRSPLHF | TRBJ1-6 | . | 13 | TRBV6-5 | .
TGCGCCAGCAGCCAAGGTACGGGTCCATACGAGCAGTACTTC | CASSQGTGPYEQYF | TRBJ2-7 | . | 14 | TRBV4-1 | .
TGTGCCAGCAGCCCCGGACTAGCCCGCGAGCAGTACTTC | CASSPGLAREQYF | TRBJ2-7 | TRBD2 | 13 | TRBV5-6 | .
TGCAGTGCTACAACTTCAGATACGCAGTATTTT | CSATTSDTQYF | TRBJ2-3 | . | 11 | TRBV20-1 | .
TGTGCCACCAGTGATCACCATACTCCCAACGAGCAGTACTTC | CATSDHHTPNEQYF | TRBJ2-7 | . | 14 | TRBV24-1 | .
TGTGCCAGCAGTTACGGCAATGTCGCTGAAGCTTTCTTT | CASSYGNVAEAFF | TRBJ1-1 | . | 13 | TRBV6-5 | .
TGTGCCAGCAGTAGTACGGGGGGTACTCAGCCCCAGCATTTT | CASSSTGGTQPQHF | TRBJ1-5 | . | 14 | TRBV28 | .
TGTGCCAGTAGTACATCAGGGAAGGGCGAGCAGTTCTTC | CASSTSGKGEQFF | TRBJ2-1 | . | 13 | TRBV19 | .
TGCGCCAGCTCGAACGGGGATCACTCACCCCTCCACTTT | CASSNGDHSPLHF | TRBJ1-6 | . | 13 | TRBV5-1 | .
TGTGCCAGCAGCTATCGGCTGAGAAACAGTGAAGCTTTCTTT | CASSYRLRNSEAFF | TRBJ1-1 | . | 14 | TRBV7-3 | .
TGTGCCAGCAGCTTGGCAGGGGTCCGCTATGGCTACACCTTC | CASSLAGVRYGYTF | TRBJ1-2 | . | 14 | TRBV5-4 | .
TGTGCCAGCAGCAAGAAGGGGATCTCCTACAATGAGCAGTTCTTC | CASSKKGISYNEQFF | TRBJ2-1 | . | 15 | TRBV21-1 | .
TGTGCCAGCAGCTCCTATCTAGCGGGGGCTAACACCGGGGAGCTGTTTTTT | CASSSYLAGANTGELFF | TRBJ2-2 | TRBD2 | 17 | TRBV7-9 | few
TGTGCCAGCAGCTTGGCCGGAGCCAAAAACATTCAGTACTTC | CASSLAGAKNIQYF | TRBJ2-4 | . | 14 | TRBV5-4 | .
TGTGCCGGGGGACTAGCGTTGAGCGAGCAGTACTTC | CAGGLALSEQYF | TRBJ2-7 | TRBD2 | 12 | TRBV2 | .
TGTGCCAGCAGCCCCCGGGACAGGGGATTGGGTCAGCCCCAGCATTTT | CASSPRDRGLGQPQHF | TRBJ1-5 | . | 16 | TRBV12-1 | .
TGTGCCTGGAGTTCTGGGAGGGGGTCCTACGAGCAGTACTTC | CAWSSGRGSYEQYF | TRBJ2-7 | . | 14 | TRBV30 | .
TGTGCCAGTAGGCTAGCGGGAGCCCATGAGCAGTTCTTC | CASRLAGAHEQFF | TRBJ2-1 | TRBD2 | 13 | TRBV19 | few
TGCAGCGTTGTGCGGGGGGGTTCCCTAACCGGGGAGCTGTTTTTT | CSVVRGGSLTGELFF | TRBJ2-2 | TRBD2 | 15 | TRBV29-1 | once
TGTGCCACCAGTGACCCGGGACAGGGGGGCAAAAACATTCAGTACTTC | CATSDPGQGGKNIQYF | TRBJ2-4 | TRBD1 | 16 | TRBV24-1 | .
TGCGCCAGCAGCCCCCCCAACTACGAGCAGTACTTC | CASSPPNYEQYF | TRBJ2-7 | . | 12 | TRBV5-1 | .
TGTGCCAGTACCCATCGCGGGGGGTGGAACACCGGGGAGCTGTTTTTT | CASTHRGGWNTGELFF | TRBJ2-2 | TRBD2 | 16 | TRBV19 | .
TGTGCCTGGAGTGTACTTAGGACGAGGAGGAGCTATGGCTACACCTTC | CAWSVLRTRRSYGYTF | TRBJ1-2 | . | 16 | TRBV30 | .
TGTGCCAGCAGCTTAGGGGCGGGACGGAACCCCAATTTC | CASSLGAGRNPNF | TRBJ2-7 | . | 13 | TRBV7-8 | .
TGTGCCAGCAGTTATCAGGGACAGGGATTTTTCTTT | CASSYQGQGFFF | TRBJ1-1 | TRBD1 | 12 | TRBV6-2/TRBV6-3 | .
TGTGCCAGCAGCGGGACTAGCGGGACTATGTTCTTC | CASSGTSGTMFF | TRBJ2-1 | TRBD2 | 12 | TRBV7-3 | .
TGTGCCTGGAGTGTCAGCTACGAGCAGTACTTC | CAWSVSYEQYF | TRBJ2-7 | . | 11 | TRBV30 | .
TGTGCCAGCAGCTTAGGGAGCCCGAATTCACCCCTCCACTTT | CASSLGSPNSPLHF | TRBJ1-6 | . | 14 | TRBV5-4 | .
TGTGCTAGTGGTTTGGTAATCAGGACAATGAACACTGAAGCTTTCTTT | CASGLVIRTMNTEAFF | TRBJ1-1 | . | 16 | TRBV12-5 | .
TGTGCCAGCAGCCGAGGGACAGGGCAGGTCTATGGCTACACCTTC | CASSRGTGQVYGYTF | TRBJ1-2 | TRBD1 | 15 | TRBV14 | .
TGCGCCAGCGGCTTAAGGATGGGGGCTGGCAATCAGCCCCAGCATTTT | CASGLRMGAGNQPQHF | TRBJ1-5 | . | 16 | TRBV4-1 | .
TGTGCCAGTAAGGGGTTCGGGCGGGGGGACAGAGGCTTCCAGCCCCAGCATTTT | CASKGFGRGDRGFQPQHF | TRBJ1-5 | TRBD1 | 18 | TRBV19 | few
TGTGCCAGCAGTTTTAACCGCGGGACAGTACGTGAAGCTTTCTTT | CASSFNRGTVREAFF | TRBJ1-1 | TRBD1 | 15 | TRBV27 | .
TGTGCCAGCAGCTTAACATCGTCGAACATTCAGTACTTC | CASSLTSSNIQYF | TRBJ2-4 | . | 13 | TRBV7-3 | .
TGTGCCAGCAGCTCCGGGACAGGGCCCTACAATGAGCAGTTCTTC | CASSSGTGPYNEQFF | TRBJ2-1 | TRBD1 | 15 | TRBV7-6 | .
TGTGCCACCAGTAAGACTAGCACAGATACGCAGTATTTT | CATSKTSTDTQYF | TRBJ2-3 | . | 13 | TRBV24-1 | .
TGTGCCAGCAGGAATAGGGGGACAGCACCAAACACTGAAGCTTTCTTT | CASRNRGTAPNTEAFF | TRBJ1-1 | TRBD1 | 16 | TRBV5-5 | .
TGTGCCACCAGTGCCAGGACAGTATCAGGGAGAGCGGGATTATTCCAAGAGACCCAGTACTTC | CATSARTVSGRAGLFQETQYF | TRBJ2-5 | . | 21 | TRBV24-1 | .
TGTGCCACCAGCAGAGATAAGCTAGCGGGGGCCTACAATGAGCAGTTCTTC | CATSRDKLAGAYNEQFF | TRBJ2-1 | TRBD2 | 17 | TRBV15 | once
TGCGCCAGCAGTGACCTCCGGGACAGCAATGAAAAACTGTTTTTT | CASSDLRDSNEKLFF | TRBJ1-4 | TRBD1 | 15 | TRBV5-1 | .
TGTGCCAGCAGCTTATCAGGTCTGGGCAATCAGCCCCAGCATTTT | CASSLSGLGNQPQHF | TRBJ1-5 | . | 15 | TRBV7-9 | .
TGTGCCAGCAGCCAAGGCTACGGACAGGGAAACACCATATATTTT | CASSQGYGQGNTIYF | TRBJ1-3 | . | 15 | TRBV3-1/TRBV3-2 | few
TGTGCCAGCGGGGTGGGAGAGGGCACTGAAGCTTTCTTT | CASGVGEGTEAFF | TRBJ1-1 | . | 13 | TRBV6-5 | .
TGTGCCAGCAGTCGGGGGTCAGGAGGGATCGACGGCTACACCTTC | CASSRGSGGIDGYTF | TRBJ1-2 | . | 15 | TRBV2 | .
TGTGCCAGTGGACACTCCAAAAACATTCAGTACTTC | CASGHSKNIQYF | TRBJ2-4 | . | 12 | TRBV19 | .
TGTGCCAGCACCCGGGACAGGGTTTCGGAAGGCTACACCTTC | CASTRDRVSEGYTF | TRBJ1-2 | TRBD1 | 14 | TRBV6-5 | .
TGTGCCAGCAACCACATTCGGGACAGGCGCAATCAGCCCCAGCATTTT | CASNHIRDRRNQPQHF | TRBJ1-5 | TRBD1 | 16 | TRBV14 | few
TGCGCCAGCAGCCGAGAGCGGGAGGGCGAAGCTTTCTTT | CASSREREGEAFF | TRBJ1-1 | . | 13 | TRBV4-1 | .
TGTGCCAGCAGCTTAAGGGAAGGGGTATGGGATGAGCAGTTCTTC | CASSLREGVWDEQFF | TRBJ2-1 | . | 15 | TRBV7-6 | .
TGTGCCAGCTCACCAGCGAACTACGAGCAGTACTTC | CASSPANYEQYF | TRBJ2-7 | . | 12 | TRBV18 | .
TGTGCCAGCAGCACGACTAGGAGCATTACTGGAAACACCATATATTTT | CASSTTRSITGNTIYF | TRBJ1-3 | . | 16 | TRBV14 | .
TGCAGCGTCCGGCAAGGAGGGAATCAGCCCCAGCATTTT | CSVRQGGNQPQHF | TRBJ1-5 | . | 13 | TRBV29-1 | once
TGTGCCAGCACGTGGCTCGGGGGGGCCGCCTACAATGAGCAGTTCTTC | CASTWLGGAAYNEQFF | TRBJ2-1 | TRBD2 | 16 | TRBV5-6 | once
TGTGCCAGCAGCTTATCCCAGGGCGGCAATCAGCCCCAGCATTTT | CASSLSQGGNQPQHF | TRBJ1-5 | . | 15 | TRBV7-9 | .